This is a list of T cell receptor beta chains from one sample in a study of control samples from healthy donors and cancer patients. The repertoire was sequenced with immunoSEQ multiplex PCR; TCRdb's copy has only in-frame clones and lacks some. The profile shows 400,000 to 450,000 clones, 80% to 95% of them singletons. What was sequenced was PBMCs. These receptors were collected from a man aged 35 to 55 with head and neck cancer. Both conserved end residues are trimmed from each CDR3. Clone size is not always given. Where it is, it says once, few, many or a class for expanded clones.

CDR3 protein: ASSSVGPAYEQY; clone size: .; V gene: TRBV5-6
CDR3 protein: ASSYSTRDREF; clone size: .; V gene: TRBV6-6
CDR3 protein: ASSEKGTGEKLF; clone size: .; V gene: TRBV25-1
CDR3 protein: ASSQQENTEAF; clone size: .; V gene: TRBV7-9
CDR3 protein: ATSEGGGSYEQY; clone size: .; V gene: TRBV24-1
CDR3 protein: ASSLGPGGETQY; clone size: few; V gene: TRBV5-1
CDR3 protein: ASSGDWKKTPYEQY; clone size: .; V gene: TRBV14
CDR3 protein: ASSPLAGRITDTQY; clone size: .; V gene: TRBV7-8
CDR3 protein: ASSFLTTGQNEKLF; clone size: .; V gene: TRBV5-4
CDR3 protein: ATSTSRGGNSPLH; clone size: once; V gene: TRBV15
CDR3 protein: ASSPPTESYGYT; clone size: .; V gene: TRBV18
CDR3 protein: AISESEPDYSYEQY; clone size: .; V gene: TRBV10-3
CDR3 protein: ASSLTSVGRWQY; clone size: .; V gene: TRBV7-2
CDR3 protein: ASSESRANTGELF; clone size: .; V gene: TRBV6-1
CDR3 protein: ASSRDSGRSTDTQY; clone size: .; V gene: TRBV14
CDR3 protein: ASSTASRSNEKLF; clone size: .; V gene: TRBV19
CDR3 protein: ASSSVGSSYEQY; clone size: .; V gene: TRBV27
CDR3 protein: ASRGRYYGYT; clone size: once; V gene: TRBV9
CDR3 protein: ASSHLGLAGATDTQY; clone size: once; V gene: TRBV4-1
CDR3 protein: ASSRAETQY; clone size: once; V gene: TRBV18